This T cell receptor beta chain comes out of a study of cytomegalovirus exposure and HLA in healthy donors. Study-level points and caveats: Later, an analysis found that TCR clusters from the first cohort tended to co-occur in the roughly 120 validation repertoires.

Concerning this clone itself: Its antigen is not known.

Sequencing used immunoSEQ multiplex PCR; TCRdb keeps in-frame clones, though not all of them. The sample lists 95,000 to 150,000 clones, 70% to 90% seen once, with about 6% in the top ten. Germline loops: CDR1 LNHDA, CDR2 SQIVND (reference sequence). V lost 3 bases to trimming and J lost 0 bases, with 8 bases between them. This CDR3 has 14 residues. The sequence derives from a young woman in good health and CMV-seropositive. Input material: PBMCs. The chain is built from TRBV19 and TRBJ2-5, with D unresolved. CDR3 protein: CASSMRQYQETQYF. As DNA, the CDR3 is TGTGCCAGTAGTATGAGGCAGTACCAAGAGACCCAGTACTTC.